This TCR beta chain was obtained from a study of beta chain features in type 1 diabetes. Study-wide results and caveats: Shorter TCRB CDR3s, moderately but significantly so, were found in Type 1 diabetes patients in all four CD4+ subsets.

Of the isolated RNA, all was reverse transcribed, and so the sequenced material was expressed TCRB transcripts. Data came from immunoSEQ multiplex PCR; TCRdb stores just in-frame clones and leaves some out. The sample shows tens of thousands of clones, roughly 39% of them seen only once. This clone was seen more than once but under ten times. Antigen: not known. CDR1 is MNHEY and CDR2 is SMNVEV in the germline V gene (reference sequence). The CDR3 is made up of 13 amino acids. V shed 6 bases and J shed 0 bases, with 7 bases lying between them. The chain uses TRBV27 and TRBJ2-3; D gene ambiguous. The sequenced sample consisted of Tregs from blood. This receptor was taken from a man aged 30 to 39 with type 1 diabetes. The DNA for the CDR3 is TGTGCCAGCAGCCCGACTAGCACAGATACGCAGTATTTT. It encodes CASSPTSTDTQYF.